This TCR beta chain stems from a study of shared clonotypes between healthy human individuals. General study findings and limits: Across a handful of donors, naive CD4 shared about 5%, naive CD8 under 4%, memory CD4 roughly 2.1%, memory CD8 around 0.42%.

CD45RO-negative, CCR7-selected cells formed the naive CD8 fraction, which excluded terminally differentiated effector memory CD45RA+ cells. About this clone: Antigen unknown.

Assay: immunoSEQ multiplex PCR; the TCRdb copy retains only in-frame clones and omits some. The sample includes about 2.2 million clones, around 95% of them seen just once. Germline V gene sequence: CDR1 SNHLY, CDR2 FYNNEI. The V gene lost 0 bases and the J gene lost 2 bases, with 23 bases spanning the gap. This CDR3 contains 20 residues. The chain employs TRBV2 and TRBJ2-1; the D call may be TRBD1 or TRBD2 (6 bases each). The sample taken for sequencing was naive CD8+ T cells from PBMCs. The origin of this receptor is a young man in good health. Some clones in this sample may be carry-over from other donors' samples. DNA of the CDR3: TGTGCCAGCAGTGAAGCGGGGCGGGACACCCCACAAGCGGCCTACAATGAGCAGTTCTTC. It encodes CASSEAGRDTPQAAYNEQFF.